The 32 T cell receptor beta chains below all came from one sample that was sequenced in a study of CD8+ T cells in alopecia areata. As the sequencing template, cDNA was produced by extracting RNA and reverse transcribing it. Data came from immunoSEQ multiplex PCR; TCRdb stores just in-frame clones and leaves some out. The sample includes 90,000 to 150,000 clones, around 53% of them seen just once. Treatment meaning: oral pan-JAK inhibitor, 5-10 mg twice daily. This specimen consisted of CD4+ T cells sorted from blood, obtained at week 4, from a patient treated with tofacitinib. The receptors stem from a human donor with alopecia areata.

The chain is built from TRBV29-1 and TRBJ2-7, with D perhaps TRBD1 (5 bases). CDR1 and CDR2 from the germline V gene are SQVTM and ANQGSEA. Trimming cost V 5 bases and J 4 bases, with 12 bases left between them. CDR3 length: 12 amino acids. The CDR3 loop is CSVHEDNYEQYF. The CDR3 coding sequence is TGCAGCGTTCACGAGGACAATTACGAGCAGTACTTC.

This clone was observed a handful of times. The V gene is TRBV30, the J gene TRBJ1-5, with a possible D match to TRBD1 (5 bases). This CDR3 has 13 amino acids. The V gene lost 6 bases and the J gene lost 6 bases, with 15 bases spanning the gap. In germline, CDR1 is GTSNPN, CDR2 SVGIG (reference sequence). CDR3 nucleotide sequence: TGTGCCTGCGCAGGGAGCCTGGGTCAGCCCCAGCATTTT. Translated: CACAGSLGQPQHF.

This clone was observed a few times. The chain joins TRBV30 to TRBJ1-6; 7 nucleotides align to TRBD1. The CDR3 totals 14 residues. With 1 base clipped from V and 9 bases from J, the junction kept 6 bases outside the gene matches. Per germline, CDR1 GTSNPN and CDR2 SVGIG (reference sequence). The CDR3 region is CAWSGQGRGSPLHF. The CDR3 nucleotides read TGTGCCTGGAGTGGACAGGGCAGAGGTTCACCCCTCCACTTT.

The chain recombines TRBV4-2 with TRBJ2-2; maybe TRBD2 (6 bases). The CDR3 sequence is 14 residues long. V was shortened by 5 bases and J by 4 bases, with 11 bases between the two germline ends. Per the germline V gene, CDR1 is LGHNA and CDR2 is YNFKEQ. The CDR3 loop is CASSAGRSTGELFF. The CDR3 region has the DNA TGTGCCAGCAGCGCGGGACGGTCCACCGGGGAGCTGTTTTTT.

Here the CDR3 DNA reads TGTGCCAGCAGGAACTCAAGGGGGCAGAACACTGAAGCTTTCTTT. This gives the protein CASRNSRGQNTEAFF. This chain links TRBV6-5 with TRBJ1-1, with 7 bases matching TRBD1. Germline CDR1 MNHEY, CDR2 SVGAGI. Losses at the gene ends were 6 bases for V and 1 base for J; bases not matched to a gene: 8. This CDR3 is built from 15 residues.

The rearrangement uses TRBV12-5 and TRBJ2-1; 11 nucleotides align to TRBD2. CDR3 length: 16 residues. The V gene's germline CDR1 is LGHNT and CDR2 FRNRAP. V dropped 1 base and J dropped 7; count of bases not matched to a gene: 6. CDR3 loop: CASGLGSGGVVNEQFF. The DNA for the CDR3 is TGTGCTAGTGGTTTGGGTAGCGGGGGGGTAGTTAATGAGCAGTTCTTC.

This chain links TRBV7-8 with TRBJ2-3; D might be TRBD2 (6 bases). The CDR3 length is 17 residues. V was pared by 5 bases and J by 0 bases, with 18 bases between. In germline, CDR1 is SGHVS, CDR2 FQNEAQ. In nucleotides, the CDR3 is TGTGCCAGCAGCCCCCGCCCGACTAGGACTAGCACAGATACGCAGTATTTT. Protein: CASSPRPTRTSTDTQYF.

Only a few counts were recorded for this clone. The rearrangement uses TRBV4-1 and TRBJ2-5; D is perhaps TRBD1 or TRBD2 (5 bases each). V lost 4 bases and J lost 5, with 11 bases in between. The CDR3 totals 13 residues. In germline, CDR1 is MGHRA, CDR2 YSYEKL. CDR3 nucleotide sequence: TGCGCCAGCAGCCCGGGGCCGGGGGAGACCCAGTACTTC. It translates to CASSPGPGETQYF.

The rearrangement links TRBV27 to TRBJ1-2; maybe TRBD1 (5 bases). V was shortened by 8 bases and J by 7 bases, with 23 bases between the two germline ends. The germline gives CDR1 MNHEY, CDR2 SMNVEV (reference sequence). This CDR3 comprises 15 residues. The CDR3 protein is CASRHQDTSWGGYTF. The CDR3 coding sequence is TGTGCCAGCCGGCATCAGGACACCAGTTGGGGTGGCTACACCTTC.

The V call is TRBV4-1, the J call TRBJ2-3; the match to TRBD2 covers 9 bases. Trimming cost V 7 bases and J 3 bases; bases outside gene matches: 5. Germline CDR1 is MGHRA and CDR2 is YSYEKL. CDR3 length equals 14 residues. CDR3 nucleotide sequence: TGCGCCAGCAAGCCTAGCGGGACTACAGATACGCAGTATTTT. Its protein is CASKPSGTTDTQYF.

This clone was recorded a few times. The rearrangement links TRBV29-1 to TRBJ2-2; TRBD2 matches at 8 bases. Looked up from germline, CDR1 is SQVTM and CDR2 is ANQGSEA. This CDR3 is built from 14 residues. V lost 8 bases and J lost 0; bases outside the gene matches: 5. The CDR3 DNA reads TGCAGCTACAGTAGCGGGACGAACACCGGGGAGCTGTTTTTT. Its translation is CSYSSGTNTGELFF.

This clone was counted only a few times. The chain has TRBV10-3 and TRBJ2-1; D is ambiguous. The CDR3 length is 14 residues. Trimming took off 4 bases at V and 2 bases at J, with 9 bases between the two ends. Per germline, CDR1 ENHRY and CDR2 SYGVKD. CDR3 amino acids: CAISGHSTYNEQFF. In DNA form, the CDR3 reads TGTGCCATCAGTGGACATAGTACCTACAATGAGCAGTTCTTC.

This chain joins TRBV7-9 and TRBJ2-1; TRBD2 matches at 11 bases. Trimming at V came to 2 bases and at J to 7 bases, leaving 7 bases not matched to a gene. The CDR3 is 16 amino acids. CDR1 SEHNR and CDR2 FQNEAQ come from the germline V gene (reference sequence). This CDR3 is CASSLISGRDENEQFF. In nucleotides, the CDR3 is TGTGCCAGCAGCTTAATTAGCGGGAGGGACGAAAATGAGCAGTTCTTC.

The V gene is TRBV6-5, the J gene TRBJ1-4; D possibly corresponds to TRBD1 (5 bases). With 2 bases removed from V and 3 bases from J, the gap between germline ends came to 10 bases. From germline, CDR1 is MNHEY and CDR2 SVGAGI. This CDR3 spans 15 amino acids. The CDR3 reads CASSYLGTANEKLFF. The CDR3 DNA follows: TGTGCCAGCAGTTACCTCGGGACTGCTAATGAAAAACTGTTTTTT.

The chain has TRBV30 and TRBJ1-5, with D unresolved. The germline CDR1 and CDR2 sequences are GTSNPN and SVGIG (reference sequence). The length of the CDR3 is 16 residues. Trimming pared 2 bases from V and 1 base from J, leaving 15 bases between. The CDR3 loop is CAWSPPETLSNQPQHF. CDR3 nucleotides: TGTGCCTGGAGTCCCCCGGAGACACTCAGCAATCAGCCCCAGCATTTT.

CDR3: CASSQERREGRETQYF. In DNA form, the CDR3 reads TGCGCCAGCAGCCAAGAAAGGCGGGAGGGCCGAGAGACCCAGTACTTC. The chain carries TRBV4-1 and TRBJ2-5; 9 positions match TRBD2. V lost 0 bases to trimming and J lost 4 bases; unmatched junction nucleotides: 6. The CDR3 runs to 16 residues. Germline values: CDR1 MGHRA, CDR2 YSYEKL.

The rearrangement links TRBV11-2 to TRBJ1-3; maybe TRBD1 (5 bases). Looked up from germline, CDR1 is SGHAT and CDR2 is FQNNGV. V lost 0 bases, J lost 4 bases, and 10 bases lay in between. This CDR3 spans 15 amino acids. DNA for the CDR3: TGTGCCAGCAGCTTAGAGGGACGCCGAGGAAACACCATATATTTT. Translating gives CASSLEGRRGNTIYF.

The chain links TRBV27 to TRBJ2-5; either TRBD1 or TRBD2 may supply D (7 bases each). Germline V lookup: CDR1 MNHEY, CDR2 SMNVEV (reference sequence). V was pared by 4 bases and J by 3 bases, with 12 bases between. The CDR3 loop spans 14 amino acids. CDR3 nucleotides: TGTGCCAGCAGTTGGGAGGGGGCAGAAGAGACCCAGTACTTC. This sequence encodes CASSWEGAEETQYF.

The genes are TRBV5-1 and TRBJ2-3, with 11 bases matching TRBD2. In germline, CDR1 is SGHRS, CDR2 YFSETQ. J was trimmed by 6 bases and V by 9 bases; bases with no gene match: 9. The CDR3 covers 14 residues. The CDR3 DNA reads as TGCGCCACCCATAGCGGGGGGGCCTCGGATACGCAGTATTTT. Its translation is CATHSGGASDTQYF.

This clone has a single count. The chain joins TRBV9 to TRBJ2-3; D not resolved. V lost 3 bases and J lost 6, with 11 bases in between. The CDR3 loop spans 13 amino acids. The germline V gene encodes CDR1 SGDLS and CDR2 YYNGEE. The DNA for the CDR3 is TGTGCCAGCAGCGGCGCGCCGTCGGATACGCAGTATTTT. The encoded protein is CASSGAPSDTQYF.

With regard to this clone: One end of the junction fails to match germline, which may point to a read error. The V and J genes are TRBV5-1 and TRBJ2-5; 10 nucleotides line up with TRBD2. Germline values: CDR1 SGHRS, CDR2 YFSETQ. The CDR3 sequence is 15 residues long. CDR3 nucleotide sequence: TGCGCCAGCAGCTCCTCCGGGACTAGCGAACGGATTGACGACTTC. Protein: CASSSSGTSERIDDF.

The genes are TRBV29-1 and TRBJ1-1; no reliable D call. V was cut by 6 bases and J by 0 bases, with 11 bases left in between. Germline loops: CDR1 SQVTM, CDR2 ANQGSEA. The CDR3 runs to 13 residues. The CDR3 DNA reads as TGCAGCGTCTCCCGTACTATGAACACTGAAGCTTTCTTT. Protein product: CSVSRTMNTEAFF. Full variable domain (missing parts from reference TRBV29-1 and TRBJ1-1): SAVISQKPSRDICQRGTSLTIQCQVDSQVTMMFWYRQQPGQSLTLIATANQGSEATYESGFVIDKFPISRPNLTFSTLTVSNMSPEDSSIYLCSVSRTMNTEAFFGQGTRLTVV.

The chain carries TRBV29-1 and TRBJ2-3; the D call may be TRBD1 or TRBD2 (5 bases each). Per germline, CDR1 SQVTM and CDR2 ANQGSEA. This CDR3 is built from 15 residues. Trimming took off 5 bases at V and 1 base at J, with 16 bases between the two ends. This CDR3 reads CSVNGAGVGTDTQYF. The CDR3, as DNA: TGCAGCGTTAACGGGGCCGGCGTGGGCACAGATACGCAGTATTTT.

The chain employs TRBV25-1 and TRBJ1-1, with unresolved D. The CDR3 length is 14 residues. V dropped 3 bases and J dropped 5 bases, with 13 bases sitting between them. CDR1 MGHDK and CDR2 SYGVNS come from the germline V gene. The CDR3 DNA sequence: TGTGCCAGCAGTGATAACGGGATAGGGACTGAAGCTTTCTTT. Its translation is CASSDNGIGTEAFF.

CDR3 loop: CAWSVKGASEQYF. Here the CDR3 DNA reads TGTGCCTGGAGTGTTAAGGGGGCGAGCGAGCAGTACTTC. The V call is TRBV30, the J call TRBJ2-7, with 7 bases matching TRBD1. Germline trimming cut 0 bases from V and 6 bases from J; bases unmatched to any gene: 5. Germline lookup yields CDR1 GTSNPN and CDR2 SVGIG (reference sequence). This CDR3 is built from 13 residues. Filled out from reference TRBV30 and TRBJ2-7, the complete variable domain reads SQTIHQWPATLVQPVGSPLSLECTVEGTSNPNLYWYRQAAGRGLQLLFYSVGIGQISSEVPQNLSASRPQDRQFILSSKKLLLSDSGFYLCAWSVKGASEQYFGPGTRLTVT.

This chain joins TRBV10-3 and TRBJ2-5, with D tentatively TRBD1 or TRBD2 (5 bases each). The germline gives CDR1 ENHRY, CDR2 SYGVKD. CDR3 length: 13 residues. Trimming took off 10 bases at V and 5 bases at J, with 17 bases between the two ends. CDR3 sequence reads: CASRDPLGETQYF. The DNA of the CDR3 is TGTGCCAGCCGGGACCCTCTGGGCGAGACCCAGTACTTC.

The rearrangement joins TRBV29-1 to TRBJ2-5; D ambiguous. Germline lookup yields CDR1 SQVTM and CDR2 ANQGSEA. V dropped 7 bases and J dropped 3 bases, with 9 bases sitting between them. This CDR3 region has 11 residues. The CDR3 here is CSAITEETQYF. Here the CDR3 DNA reads TGCAGCGCTATTACAGAAGAGACCCAGTACTTC.

This clone was seen just once. The chain joins TRBV30 to TRBJ2-1, with TRBD2 matching 15 bases. Per the germline V gene, CDR1 is GTSNPN and CDR2 is SVGIG (reference sequence). With 0 bases clipped from V and 3 bases from J, the junction kept 12 bases outside the gene matches. The CDR3 is 20 amino acids. CDR3: CAWSVHSGLAGGGIYNEQFF. CDR3 sequence (DNA): TGTGCCTGGAGTGTACACTCGGGACTAGCGGGAGGAGGGATCTACAATGAGCAGTTCTTC. The full variable domain, with the rest looked up from reference TRBV30 and TRBJ2-1, is SQTIHQWPATLVQPVGSPLSLECTVEGTSNPNLYWYRQAAGRGLQLLFYSVGIGQISSEVPQNLSASRPQDRQFILSSKKLLLSDSGFYLCAWSVHSGLAGGGIYNEQFFGPGTRLTVL.

This clone was detected only once. The genes are TRBV5-4 and TRBJ2-3, with TRBD2 matching 10 bases. V shed 4 bases and J 3 bases; nucleotides not matched to a gene: 8. Germline CDR1 reads SGHNT; CDR2 reads YYREEE (reference sequence). The length of the CDR3 is 16 residues. DNA for the CDR3: TGTGCCAGCAGCATGGGGACTAGCGAGTTAACAGATACGCAGTATTTT. It specifies CASSMGTSELTDTQYF.

V and J are TRBV5-1 and TRBJ2-2; TRBD2 matches at 7 bases. This CDR3 has 15 residues. The V and J ends lost 5 bases and 1 base, in that order; junction bases with no gene match: 5. Germline V lookup: CDR1 SGHRS, CDR2 YFSETQ. DNA for the CDR3: TGCGCCAGCAGGGGGCTAGCGGAGAACACCGGGGAGCTGTTTTTT. This translates into CASRGLAENTGELFF.

The chain is built from TRBV7-2 and TRBJ2-5, with D unresolved. Germline lookup yields CDR1 SGHTA and CDR2 FQGNSA. Trimming took 5 bases from V and 0 from J, leaving 4 bases between them. CDR3 length equals 12 residues. The CDR3 protein is CASSAYQETQYF. CDR3 DNA: TGTGCCAGCAGCGCCTACCAAGAGACCCAGTACTTC.

The chain is built from TRBV9 and TRBJ2-1, with 8 bases matching TRBD2. V shed 0 bases and J 3 bases; nucleotides not matched to a gene: 5. The CDR3 runs to 16 residues. The germline V gene has CDR1 SGDLS and CDR2 YYNGEE. The CDR3 coding sequence is TGTGCCAGCAGCGTAGGTAGGGGGACTAGCTACAATGAGCAGTTCTTC. Protein product: CASSVGRGTSYNEQFF. Full variable domain (rest looked up from reference TRBV9 and TRBJ2-1): DSGVTQTPKHLITATGQRVTLRCSPRSGDLSVYWYQQSLDQGLQFLIQYYNGEERAKGNILERFSAQQFPDLHSELNLSSLELGDSALYFCASSVGRGTSYNEQFFGPGTRLTVL.